The present TCR beta chain was sequenced within a study of CD8+ T cells in alopecia areata. Study context: Among treated patients, oral tofacitinib was administered at 5 to 10 mg twice daily.

Treatment here: oral pan-JAK inhibitor, 5-10 mg twice daily. In germline, CDR1 is MNHEY, CDR2 SMNVEV (reference sequence). CDR3 size: 15 residues. cDNA serving as the sequencing template came from extracted, reverse transcribed RNA. Data came from immunoSEQ multiplex PCR; TCRdb stores just in-frame clones and leaves some out. The data show roughly 110,000 clones, with 84% seen just once and roughly 25% held by the top ten. Whole-study results and caveats: Researchers report lesional scalp, most notably alopecia totalis/universalis, outstripped normal scalp in clonality. Besides other cells, scalp samples also yield sequences of resident alphabeta T cells from normal skin. Scalp clonality decreased significantly with tofacitinib, and so did expanded CD8+ clones among the top 100.

On this clone itself: Antigen: not known.

Specimen: CD8+ T cells sorted from blood, collected at week 24, from a patient treated with tofacitinib. V is TRBV27 and J is TRBJ2-5; TRBD2 aligns across 10 bases. Gene TRBJ2-7 matches the end of the DNA better, so the J call may be wrong. The sequence was obtained from a human donor with alopecia areata. The CDR3 loop reads CASRLSGGSSYEQYF. The CDR3 nucleotides are TGTGCCAGCAGACTTAGCGGGGGGAGCTCCTACGAGCAGTACTTC.